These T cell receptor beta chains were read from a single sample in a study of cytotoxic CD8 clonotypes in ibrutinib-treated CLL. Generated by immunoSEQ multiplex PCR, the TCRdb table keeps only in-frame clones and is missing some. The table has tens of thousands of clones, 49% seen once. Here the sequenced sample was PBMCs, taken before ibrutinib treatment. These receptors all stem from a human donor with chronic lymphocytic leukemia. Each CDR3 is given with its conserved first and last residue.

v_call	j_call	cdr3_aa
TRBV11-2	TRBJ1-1	CASSFRRDTEAFF
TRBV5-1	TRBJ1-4	CASSLAPPRESEKLFF
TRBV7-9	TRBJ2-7	CASSPGLAGGRKYF
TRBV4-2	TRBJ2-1	CASSQDSPTSSYNEQFF
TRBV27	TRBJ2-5	CASSPLPQGYQETQYF
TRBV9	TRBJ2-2	CASSVEGRVGGELFF
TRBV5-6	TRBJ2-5	CASSRAGTGVEETQYF
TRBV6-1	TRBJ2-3	CASSEGQGATDTQYF
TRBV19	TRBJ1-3	CASSTLSRNTIYF
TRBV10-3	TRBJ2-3	CAIKGTSGGADTQYF
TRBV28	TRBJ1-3	CASSLSRMVKGNTIYF
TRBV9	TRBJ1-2	CASSVGDNYGYTF
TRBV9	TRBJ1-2	CASSPIEGAVGYTF